This T cell receptor (beta chain) was sequenced in a study of cytomegalovirus exposure and HLA in healthy donors. General study points: While the bulk of TCR sequences proved rare, some public TCRs turned up in many donors. Cytomegalovirus status, reportedly, was diagnosed with high specificity and sensitivity by the classifier.

Separate from the roughly 710-subject first cohort, the approximately 120-subject validation cohort was the one that the donors belonged to. This table comes from immunoSEQ multiplex PCR, and its TCRdb copy is limited to in-frame clones, with some not included. The sample holds tens of thousands of clones, 95% to 96% seen once. This CDR3 comprises 13 residues. Trimming stripped 1 base from V and 4 bases from J, with 7 bases between. CDR1 and CDR2 from the germline V gene are LNHDA and SQIVND (reference sequence). Remarks on this clone: Its antigen is unknown.

Sequenced input: PBMCs. The chain couples TRBV19 to TRBJ1-1; no firm D call. The TCR originated in a woman younger than 35 in good health and CMV-seropositive. CDR3 nucleotides: TGTGCCAGTAGTATAGTTTGGGCCACTGAAGCTTTCTTT. Its translation: CASSIVWATEAFF.